The entry below describes one T cell receptor beta chain. This CDR3 is 14 amino acids long. V shed 10 bases, J shed 9 bases, and the junction held 17 bases outside the gene matches. Per the germline V gene, CDR1 is LNHDA and CDR2 is SQIVND (reference sequence). These data come from a study of blood T cell repertoires in COVID-19. As for the study in general: Samples taken during acute and convalescent COVID-19 were collected in the United States, Italy and Spain. T cells, B-cell-depleted T cells, or PBMCs provided the cDNA or gDNA that served as material.

Authors' analysis steps: Estimation of nucleated cell counts was performed using reference gene primer amplification. Method: immunoSEQ multiplex PCR; TCRdb's copy keeps in-frame clones and lacks some. V, J and clone size were drawn from that table, and D and trimming were deduced from the DNA. This sample yields tens of thousands of clones, of which around 86% are seen a single time; 9.5% to 13% belongs to the top ten. This receptor was taken from a man aged 65 to 85 with active or convalescent COVID-19. The sequencing sample was made of peripheral blood. The chain carries TRBV19 and TRBJ1-2; the match to TRBD1 covers 7 bases. The DNA of the CDR3 is TGTGCCACTCATGACCCGGGACAGATTCACCGCTACACCTTC. Translating it yields CATHDPGQIHRYTF.